The 2 T cell receptor beta chains listed next were all sequenced from one sample in a study of blood T cells in healthy people across ages. A second PCR, run for roughly 7 to 12 cycles, used a sample-barcoded 5' primer plus a J-beta primer mix. One entry per CDR3 protein results from TCRdb running MiXCR on the 5' RACE reads. The sample carries 800,000 to 950,000 distinct CDR3 sequences, under 35% recorded once. In addition, the sample was reused for a study of T cells of mothers and their children.

Material for sequencing was blood. These receptor sequences come from a woman between 35 and 50 years old in good health.

The chain links TRBV9 to TRBJ2-7, with no clear D. V shed 3 bases and J shed 4 bases, with 17 bases lying between them. CDR3 length: 15 residues. CDR1 SGDLS and CDR2 YYNGEE come from the germline V gene. The CDR3, as DNA: TGTGCCAGCAGCGCAACCTCGGGCCCCCAATACGAGCAGTACTTC. It specifies CASSATSGPQYEQYF. The whole variable domain, remainder taken from reference TRBV9 and TRBJ2-7, is DSGVTQTPKHLITATGQRVTLRCSPRSGDLSVYWYQQSLDQGLQFLIQYYNGEERAKGNILERFSAQQFPDLHSELNLSSLELGDSALYFCASSATSGPQYEQYFGPGTRLTVT.

This clonotype appeared many times. The J gene is TRBJ2-5, the V gene TRBV18; 7 bases are shared with TRBD2. Looked up from germline, CDR1 is KGHSH and CDR2 is LQKENI. The CDR3 has 14 amino acids. With V trimmed by 2 bases and J by 5 bases, 5 bases remained unmatched. The DNA for the CDR3 is TGTGCCAGCTCACCAGTCGGGGGGTCGGAGACCCAGTACTTC. Its protein product is CASSPVGGSETQYF.